Listed here are 25 T cell receptor beta chains from one sample, sequenced in a study of T cells in Graves' hyperthyroidism and ophthalmopathy. Amplified TCR beta CDR3 regions came from RNA transcripts. The TCR CDR3 was amplified in a first-round RT-PCR using the HTBI primer set. TCRdb itself ran the multiplex PCR reads through MiXCR, one entry per CDR3 protein. This sample has approximately 510,000 distinct CDR3 sequences; about 45% occur once, and the top ten carry approximately 44%. Material: peripheral blood or thyroid tissue (not recorded which). The source is an adult woman with Graves' disease, either hyperthyroidism or ophthalmopathy (not recorded which).

The V gene is TRBV20-1, the J gene TRBJ1-2, with 9 bases fitting TRBD1. Germline-derived CDR1 and CDR2 are DFQATT and SNEGSKA (reference sequence). V lost 6 bases and J lost 8; bases outside the gene matches: 16. The CDR3 consists of 15 residues. The CDR3: CSATTGGRGRHGYTF. The CDR3 nucleotides are TGCAGTGCCACCACAGGGGGCAGGGGGCGCCACGGCTACACCTTC.

The chain carries TRBV30 and TRBJ1-1; D not certain. CDR1 and CDR2 from the germline V gene are GTSNPN and SVGIG (reference sequence). The germline V and J ends were trimmed by 0 bases and 0 bases, with 20 bases remaining between them. CDR3 length: 18 amino acids. The CDR3 loop reads CAWSVPLSLSGMNTEAFF. CDR3 DNA: TGTGCCTGGAGTGTACCGTTAAGTCTGTCGGGGATGAACACTGAAGCTTTCTTT.

This clonotype has ten or more counts. The chain couples TRBV19 to TRBJ1-1; no firm D call. Germline CDR1 reads LNHDA; CDR2 reads SQIVND (reference sequence). The germline V and J ends were trimmed by 3 bases and 6 bases, with 14 bases remaining between them. CDR3 size: 14 residues. As DNA, the CDR3 is TGTGCCAGTAGTATCGGGAGGGTAAGGGCTGAAGCTTTCTTT. This encodes CASSIGRVRAEAFF.

This clonotype has ten or more counts. The chain links TRBV19 to TRBJ1-1; D is unresolved. This CDR3 region has 15 residues. The germline CDR1 and CDR2 sequences are LNHDA and SQIVND (reference sequence). Trimming cost V 1 base and J 2 bases, with 11 bases left between them. The CDR3 region has the DNA TGTGCCAGTAGTATAGTGGGCAGGCAAAACACTGAAGCTTTCTTT. Its translation is CASSIVGRQNTEAFF. The full variable domain, completed using reference TRBV19 and TRBJ1-1, is DGGITQSPKYLFRKEGQNVTLSCEQNLNHDAMYWYRQDPGQGLRLIYYSQIVNDFQKGDIAEGYSVSREKKESFPLTVTSAQKNPTAFYLCASSIVGRQNTEAFFGQGTRLTVV.

This clonotype was counted a few times. The chain couples TRBV10-3 to TRBJ1-3; D might be TRBD1 (5 bases). V was trimmed by 3 bases and J by 4 bases, leaving 10 bases between them. Germline loops: CDR1 ENHRY, CDR2 SYGVKD. The CDR3 is 14 amino acids. The CDR3 protein is CAISDGGVGNTIYF. The CDR3 DNA follows: TGTGCCATCAGTGATGGAGGGGTCGGAAACACCATATATTTT.

The V and J genes are TRBV2 and TRBJ1-5; D is unclear. From germline, CDR1 is SNHLY and CDR2 FYNNEI. The CDR3 runs to 15 residues. Written as DNA, the CDR3 is TGTGTTAGCAGGCCCCAATCGGGTAGCAATCAGCCCCAGCATTTT. It encodes CVSRPQSGSNQPQHF.

The rearrangement uses TRBV7-9 and TRBJ1-2; no clear D gene. With 5 bases removed from V and 0 bases from J, the gap between germline ends came to 10 bases. In germline, CDR1 is SEHNR, CDR2 FQNEAQ (reference sequence). This CDR3 is built from 14 residues. The CDR3 DNA follows: TGTGCCAGCAGCCCCAACGGAGCTAACTATGGCTACACCTTC. Its protein is CASSPNGANYGYTF.

This clonotype was counted many times. The J gene is TRBJ1-1, the V gene TRBV19; D unclear. Per germline, CDR1 LNHDA and CDR2 SQIVND (reference sequence). The length of the CDR3 is 13 residues. The V and J ends lost 7 bases and 3 bases respectively, with 12 bases between them. CDR3 sequence reads: CASNNRLYTEAFF. The CDR3 DNA follows: TGTGCCAGTAACAACAGATTATACACTGAAGCTTTCTTT.

The genes are TRBV10-3 and TRBJ2-7, with D perhaps TRBD1 or TRBD2 (5 bases each). Trimming stripped 7 bases from V and 5 bases from J, with 21 bases between. Germline lookup yields CDR1 ENHRY and CDR2 SYGVKD. The CDR3 sequence is 15 residues long. The CDR3 sequence: CAIKSTRGTSNEQYF. In DNA form, the CDR3 reads TGTGCCATCAAATCCACTAGGGGAACGAGTAACGAGCAGTACTTC.

This clonotype came up many times. The chain couples TRBV6-1 to TRBJ1-1; D is unclear. The V gene lost 4 bases and the J gene lost 0 bases, with 15 bases spanning the gap. This CDR3 contains 16 residues. CDR1 MNHNS and CDR2 SASEGT come from the germline V gene. CDR3 bases: TGTGCCAGCAGTGTCCTGGGCGCATTGGTGAACACTGAAGCTTTCTTT. Translation: CASSVLGALVNTEAFF.

The gene calls are TRBV10-2 and TRBJ1-1, with TRBD1 identical over 7 bases. The CDR3 has 13 residues. Trimming removed 8 bases from V and 0 bases from J; junction bases left unmatched: 3. The germline V gene has CDR1 WSHSY and CDR2 SAAADI. The CDR3 spells CASAGTVNTEAFF. The CDR3 DNA reads TGCGCCAGCGCCGGGACAGTGAACACTGAAGCTTTCTTT.

This clonotype was picked up a small number of times. The genes are TRBV7-2 and TRBJ1-3; 7 bases are shared with TRBD1. This CDR3 spans 18 amino acids. Germline V gives CDR1 SGHTA, CDR2 FQGNSA. V shed 0 bases and J 0 bases; nucleotides not matched to a gene: 8. Here the CDR3 DNA reads TGTGCCAGCAGCTTAGCGCTGGGACAGCGTCTCTCTGGAAACACCATATATTTT. Translation gives CASSLALGQRLSGNTIYF.

This clonotype was seen repeatedly, ten times or more. V and J are TRBV20-1 and TRBJ1-2; TRBD1 agrees at 7 bases. Trimming took 6 bases from V and 3 from J; bases not matched to a gene: 7. Germline V gene lookup returns CDR1 DFQATT and CDR2 SNEGSKA (reference sequence). This CDR3 has 13 amino acids. This chain's CDR3 is CSADNTGDYGYTF. The CDR3 coding sequence is TGCAGTGCAGATAATACAGGGGACTATGGCTACACCTTC.

This clonotype appeared many times. The chain links TRBV12-3 or TRBV12-4 to TRBJ2-7; no clear D gene. The CDR3 has 13 residues. V was trimmed by 4 bases and J by 0 bases, leaving 7 bases between them. CDR3 in DNA: TGTGCCAGCAGTTGGGCCTCCTCCTACGAGCAGTACTTC. Its translation is CASSWASSYEQYF.

In this sample, this clonotype turned up once. Here the CDR3 DNA reads TGCAGTCCCAGGGGCAGGGCGCAAGAGACCCAGCATTTT. Its protein product is CSPRGRAQETQHF. The chain joins TRBV20-1 to TRBJ1-5, with D possibly matching TRBD1 (6 bases). CDR1 and CDR2 (germline): DFQATT, SNEGSKA (reference sequence). Trimming removed 8 bases from V and 11 bases from J, with 22 bases in between. This CDR3 comprises 13 residues.

The V call is TRBV10-3, the J call TRBJ2-2, with TRBD1 matching 8 bases. Germline V gene lookup returns CDR1 ENHRY and CDR2 SYGVKD. V trimming: 4 bases; J trimming: 7 bases; junction bases outside the gene matches: 11. The CDR3 loop spans 16 amino acids. This chain's CDR3 is CAISAVSTGASGELFF. The CDR3 nucleotides read TGTGCCATCAGTGCTGTCTCGACAGGGGCAAGCGGGGAGCTGTTTTTT.

V usage is TRBV7-9 and J usage is TRBJ2-7; D possibly corresponds to TRBD2 (6 bases). Deletions cut 1 base from V and 5 bases from J, with 15 bases between. Germline CDR1 is SEHNR and CDR2 is FQNEAQ (reference sequence). The CDR3 covers 15 residues. The CDR3 here is CASSLVGGFGNEQYF. The CDR3 DNA reads as TGTGCCAGCAGCTTAGTCGGAGGGTTCGGCAACGAGCAGTACTTC.

The V and J genes are TRBV10-3 and TRBJ2-5; no clear D. The CDR3 has 12 amino acids. Between the trimmed V and J ends, which lost 4 bases and 7 bases, there was a span of 10 bases. Germline values: CDR1 ENHRY, CDR2 SYGVKD. CDR3 in amino acids: CAISGMGGTQYF. For the CDR3, the DNA is TGTGCCATCAGTGGGATGGGCGGGACCCAGTACTTC.

This clonotype was seen many times. The V gene is TRBV20-1, the J gene TRBJ2-5, with 7 bases that match TRBD2. The germline V gene has CDR1 DFQATT and CDR2 SNEGSKA (reference sequence). The length of the CDR3 is 14 residues. J lost 5 bases, V lost 0 bases, and 6 bases had no gene match. The CDR3 protein is CSARDRTRSETQYF. The DNA for the CDR3 is TGCAGTGCTAGAGATCGGACTAGATCGGAGACCCAGTACTTC.

This clonotype was counted between two and nine times. This sequence joins TRBV24-1 and TRBJ2-2; D call uncertain. V was clipped by 4 bases and J by 5 bases, with 10 bases between them. The CDR3 extends over 14 amino acids. Germline V lookup: CDR1 KGHDR, CDR2 SFDVKD. For the CDR3, the DNA is TGTGCCACCAGTGACTACCCTGGGACCGGGGAGCTGTTTTTT. Residues: CATSDYPGTGELFF.

This sequence joins TRBV6-6 and TRBJ2-5; D perhaps matches TRBD2 (6 bases). Trimming pared 4 bases from V and 1 base from J, leaving 13 bases between. This CDR3 contains 15 residues. Germline assignment: CDR1 MNHNY and CDR2 SVGAGI (reference sequence). CDR3 loop: CASSFWRESQETQYF. The CDR3 coding sequence is TGTGCCAGCAGTTTCTGGCGGGAATCCCAAGAGACCCAGTACTTC.

The chain employs TRBV7-3 and TRBJ2-5; 7 nucleotides line up with TRBD2. CDR3 length: 15 amino acids. Trimming took 2 bases from V and 2 from J; bases not matched to a gene: 5. Germline V gives CDR1 SGHTA, CDR2 FQGTGA. The CDR3: CASSLLLAVQETQYF. CDR3 in DNA: TGTGCCAGCAGCTTACTCCTAGCGGTGCAAGAGACCCAGTACTTC.

This chain uses TRBV7-2 with TRBJ2-7; 7 bases are a match to TRBD1. CDR1 and CDR2 from the germline V gene are SGHTA and FQGNSA. V shed 8 bases, J shed 2 bases, and the junction held 6 bases outside the gene matches. The CDR3 is 13 residues long. CDR3 coding DNA: TGTGCCAGCTCAGGGGACAGCACCTACGAGCAGTACTTC. Amino acids: CASSGDSTYEQYF. Variable domain in full (rest from reference TRBV7-2 and TRBJ2-7): GAGVSQSPSNKVTEKGKDVELRCDPISGHTALYWYRQSLGQGLEFLIYFQGNSAPDKSGLPSDRFSAERTGGSVSTLTIQRTQQEDSAVYLCASSGDSTYEQYFGPGTRLTVT.

The rearrangement links TRBV15 to TRBJ2-7; TRBD2 agrees at 13 bases. The DNA end is a closer match to TRBJ2-1, so the J assignment may be wrong. CDR1 and CDR2 from the germline V gene are LNHNV and YYDKDF (reference sequence). This CDR3 region has 17 residues. The chain's CDR3 is CATSRTSGRRGYNEQFF. CDR3 coding DNA: TGTGCCACCAGCCGGACTAGCGGGAGAAGGGGCTACAATGAGCAGTTCTTC.

This clonotype was counted between two and nine times. The chain combines TRBV6-1 with TRBJ1-2; TRBD1 agrees at 7 bases. The germline V gene has CDR1 MNHNS and CDR2 SASEGT. J lost 2 bases, V lost 0 bases, and 6 bases had no gene match. The CDR3 consists of 16 residues. The CDR3 sequence is CASSEALQGENYGYTF. The CDR3, as DNA: TGTGCCAGCAGTGAAGCGCTGCAGGGGGAGAACTATGGCTACACCTTC.